This T cell receptor beta chain stems from a study of control samples from healthy donors and cancer patients. Using immunoSEQ multiplex PCR, the repertoire was profiled, and TCRdb retains in-frame clones only, with some absent. The table gives about 190,000 clones; the top ten clones make up around 2% of it. V lost 0 bases to trimming and J lost 0 bases, with 14 bases between them. The CDR3 runs to 17 residues. Germline V gene lookup returns CDR1 WNHNN and CDR2 SYGVQD (reference sequence). The TCR comes from a woman aged 25 to 39 in good health. The chain is built from TRBV10-1 and TRBJ1-1; the D gene is possibly TRBD1 (5 bases). What was sequenced was blood. The CDR3 DNA reads as TGCGCCAGCAGTGAGTCTAAACCTGGACACCTGAACACTGAAGCTTTCTTT. Protein: CASSESKPGHLNTEAFF.